The next 7 T cell receptor beta chains were all read from a single sample in a study of OX40 agonist ivuxolimab in advanced cancers. Library construction relied on the immunoSEQ multiplex PCR assay. TCRdb holds this immuneACCESS table with in-frame rearrangements only. Some clones are missing; in checked studies, unresolved V genes explain under half, and the rest has no known cause. This sample holds 90,000 or so clones; roughly 89% were observed only once. The ten largest make up approximately 0.35% of the sample. The specimen comprised CD4+ or CD8+ T cells sorted from blood, sampled in a trial of the OX40 agonist ivuxolimab. These receptors were obtained from an adult with an advanced solid tumor such as melanoma, head and neck, liver or kidney cancer.

The V and J genes are TRBV7-2 and TRBJ2-1, with 11 bases that match TRBD2. Germline values: CDR1 SGHTA, CDR2 FQGNSA. The ends lost 4 bases at V and 5 bases at J; junction bases unmatched: 4. This CDR3 spans 15 amino acids. The CDR3 reads CASSSGLAENNEQFF. CDR3 nucleotides: TGTGCCAGCAGCTCGGGACTAGCGGAAAACAATGAGCAGTTCTTC.

This clone was detected only once. The chain carries TRBV29-1 and TRBJ2-7; D remains unclear. Germline loops: CDR1 SQVTM, CDR2 ANQGSEA. The CDR3 is made up of 11 amino acids. V lost 6 bases and J lost 2, with 8 bases in between. Written as DNA, the CDR3 is TGCAGCGTCAGCAGTACCTACGAGCAGTACTTC. The encoded protein is CSVSSTYEQYF.

V usage is TRBV30 and J usage is TRBJ2-5; D remains unclear. The germline V and J ends were trimmed by 3 bases and 3 bases, with 5 bases remaining between them. The length of the CDR3 is 11 residues. In germline, CDR1 is GTSNPN, CDR2 SVGIG (reference sequence). The CDR3 here is CAWSNKETQYF. The CDR3 DNA follows: TGTGCCTGGAGCAACAAAGAGACCCAGTACTTC.

The rearrangement links TRBV15 to TRBJ1-1, with D perhaps TRBD1 (6 bases). CDR1 and CDR2 (germline): LNHNV, YYDKDF (reference sequence). This CDR3 contains 14 residues. The V end lost 0 bases, the J end lost 7 bases, and 12 bases lay between the germline ends. The CDR3 region is CATSREGRGDEAFF. CDR3 nucleotide sequence: TGTGCCACCAGCAGAGAGGGCAGGGGTGATGAAGCTTTCTTT.

The rearrangement links TRBV9 to TRBJ1-2; TRBD1 might be the D (5 bases). From germline, CDR1 is SGDLS and CDR2 YYNGEE. Trimming removed 2 bases from V and 4 bases from J, with 12 bases in between. The CDR3 is 14 residues long. CDR3 in DNA: TGTGCCAGCAGCGTGGGGGGTGGGAGCTATGGCTACACCTTC. It is translated as CASSVGGGSYGYTF.

The rearrangement joins TRBV9 to TRBJ2-2; 7 positions match TRBD2. Germline lookup yields CDR1 SGDLS and CDR2 YYNGEE. This CDR3 spans 14 amino acids. V was pared by 4 bases and J by 7 bases, with 7 bases of the junction left unmatched. CDR3 bases: TGTGCCAGCAGCAAGAGCGGGAAGGGCGGGGAGCTGTTTTTT. Amino acid sequence: CASSKSGKGGELFF.

This chain uses TRBV7-3 with TRBJ1-1; D is perhaps TRBD1 (6 bases). Germline V CDR1 and CDR2: SGHTA, FQGTGA. V was pared by 4 bases and J by 3 bases, with 9 bases between. The length of the CDR3 is 13 residues. CDR3 residues: CASSSQGDTEAFF. The CDR3 DNA sequence: TGTGCCAGCAGCTCACAGGGAGACACTGAAGCTTTCTTT. Looking up the rest from reference TRBV7-3 and TRBJ1-1 gives the full variable domain: GAGVSQTPSNKVTEKGKYVELRCDPISGHTALYWYRQSLGQGPEFLIYFQGTGAADDSGLPNDRFFAVRPEGSVSTLKIQRTERGDSAVYLCASSSQGDTEAFFGQGTRLTVV.